Each of the 5 T cell receptor beta chains below was sequenced from the same sample in a study of CXCR3-negative and CXCR3-positive naive CD8 T cells. Whole-study results and caveats: Relative to CXCR3-negative naive cells, CXCR3-positive naive cells had more hydrophobic TRB CDR3s.

The method, 5' RACE with UMI labels, was used to prepare the TRB cDNA libraries. Following a re-call of the 5' RACE reads, TCRdb has one entry per CDR3 protein and lacks DNA. Here the sample table reports around 140,000 distinct CDR3 sequences. Their antigens are not known. The sequenced sample consisted of naive CXCR3+ CD8+ T cells from blood. Subset defined: CD45RO-CCR7+CD27+CD95- naive CD8+ T cells expressing CXCR3 (TNR3+). These receptors all come from a human donor in good health. Some clones in this sample may be carry-over from other donors' samples.

V usage is TRBV29-1 and J usage is TRBJ2-4; TCRdb selects TRBD2, and the lack of DNA leaves this call unchecked. Germline loops: CDR1 SQVTM, CDR2 ANQGSEA. The CDR3 covers 15 residues. The CDR3 sequence: CSRRYSEQGKNIQYF.

The genes are TRBV15 and TRBJ2-1; the D call from TCRdb, TRBD1, cannot be confirmed without DNA. The CDR3 length is 15 residues. From germline, CDR1 is LNHNV and CDR2 YYDKDF (reference sequence). This CDR3 is CATTSQTGSYNEQFF.

The chain links TRBV20-1 to TRBJ2-1; the TCRdb call, TRBD1, lacks DNA for checking. This CDR3 has 15 residues. CDR1 and CDR2 (germline): DFQATT, SNEGSKA (reference sequence). CDR3: CSARVSGLGPREQFF.

The rearrangement links TRBV25-1 to TRBJ2-1; TCRdb lists TRBD2, though no DNA is available to test this call. The CDR3 totals 13 residues. CDR1 and CDR2 from the germline V gene are MGHDK and SYGVNS. CDR3 residues: CASSLGRANEQFF.

The chain uses TRBV4-3 and TRBJ2-1. CDR1 LGHNA and CDR2 YSLEER come from the germline V gene. The length of the CDR3 is 13 residues. CDR3 protein: CASSQGQDNEQFF.